What follows are 10 T cell receptor beta chains derived from one specimen sequenced in a study of shared clonotypes between healthy human individuals. Assay used: immunoSEQ multiplex PCR; TCRdb lists only in-frame clones, some missing. This sample has over a million clones, with 78% found just once. What was sequenced was memory CD4+ T cells from PBMCs. Stated subset: CD45RA-negative fraction. The source of these receptors is a man aged 18 to 30 in good health. Some clones in this sample may be carry-over from other donors' samples.

Worth noting for this clone: Different DNA sequences within this sample yield the same CDR3. The chain recombines TRBV2 with TRBJ2-7, with no clear D. V lost 2 bases to trimming and J lost 4 bases, with 6 bases between them. The CDR3 contains 12 residues. Germline V CDR1 and CDR2: SNHLY, FYNNEI. CDR3 DNA sequence: TGTGCCAGCAGTGAAAGGGTATACGAGCAGTACTTC. Protein: CASSERVYEQYF.

This clone has just a few counts. The CDR3 is CASSRLSQGDEQYF. The CDR3, as DNA: TGTGCCAGCAGCCGCCTGAGTCAGGGTGACGAGCAGTACTTC. The gene calls are TRBV7-6 and TRBJ2-7, with D possibly TRBD1 on 5 matching bases. V gave up 5 bases and J gave up 5 bases, with 16 bases separating them. This CDR3 comprises 14 residues. Germline values: CDR1 SGHVS, CDR2 FNYEAQ.

This clone was picked up many times. V usage is TRBV7-2 and J usage is TRBJ2-3; D gene ambiguous. The CDR3 consists of 12 residues. The germline V and J ends were trimmed by 4 bases and 5 bases, with 7 bases remaining between them. Germline V gene data show CDR1 as SGHTA and CDR2 as FQGNSA. CDR3 sequence reads: CASSSGLDTQYF. As DNA, the CDR3 is TGTGCCAGCAGCTCCGGCCTAGATACGCAGTATTTT.

This rearrangement joins TRBV9 to TRBJ2-3, with 8 positions matching TRBD1. V shed 4 bases, J shed 1 base, and the junction held 8 bases outside the gene matches. Germline V gene lookup returns CDR1 SGDLS and CDR2 YYNGEE. The CDR3 runs 16 residues. Here the CDR3 reads CASSFTGGRGTDTQYF. The CDR3 DNA sequence: TGTGCCAGCAGCTTCACAGGGGGGAGAGGCACAGATACGCAGTATTTT. The variable domain in full, with the rest retrieved from reference TRBV9 and TRBJ2-3, is DSGVTQTPKHLITATGQRVTLRCSPRSGDLSVYWYQQSLDQGLQFLIQYYNGEERAKGNILERFSAQQFPDLHSELNLSSLELGDSALYFCASSFTGGRGTDTQYFGPGTRLTVL.

The J gene is TRBJ2-1, the V gene TRBV28; 10 nucleotides align to TRBD2. This CDR3 comprises 15 residues. Trimming at V came to 4 bases and at J to 7 bases, leaving 7 bases not matched to a gene. In germline, CDR1 is MDHEN, CDR2 SYDVKM. CDR3 residues: CASSWSGRAWNEQFF. The CDR3 coding sequence is TGTGCCAGCAGTTGGAGCGGGAGGGCCTGGAATGAGCAGTTCTTC.

The V and J genes are TRBV5-4 and TRBJ1-1; TRBD1 aligns across 8 bases. The length of the CDR3 is 13 residues. Germline V lookup: CDR1 SGHNT, CDR2 YYREEE (reference sequence). V lost 6 bases to trimming and J lost 6 bases; unmatched junction nucleotides: 7. In nucleotides, the CDR3 is TGTGCCAGCACCCCCCAGGGGGCTCCTGAAGCTTTCTTT. It encodes CASTPQGAPEAFF.

V is TRBV7-9 and J is TRBJ1-2; D not resolved. The V gene's germline CDR1 is SEHNR and CDR2 FQNEAQ (reference sequence). V lost 3 bases and J lost 3, with 8 bases in between. The CDR3 is made up of 13 amino acids. CDR3 DNA: TGTGCCAGCAGCTTGTTGTCCCACTATGGCTACACCTTC. This encodes CASSLLSHYGYTF.

The chain joins TRBV9 to TRBJ2-2; D gene unclear. The germline V gene encodes CDR1 SGDLS and CDR2 YYNGEE. CDR3 length: 15 residues. V lost 2 bases and J 2 bases, leaving 10 bases between the germline ends. The CDR3 region has the DNA TGTGCCAGCAGCGTTGAACCTTTTAACACCGGGGAGCTGTTTTTT. Its protein is CASSVEPFNTGELFF. Full variable domain (outside the CDR3, taken from reference TRBV9 and TRBJ2-2): DSGVTQTPKHLITATGQRVTLRCSPRSGDLSVYWYQQSLDQGLQFLIQYYNGEERAKGNILERFSAQQFPDLHSELNLSSLELGDSALYFCASSVEPFNTGELFFGEGSRLTVL.

This clone was seen just once. The V gene is TRBV9, the J gene TRBJ2-3; D perhaps matches TRBD1 (5 bases). Looked up from germline, CDR1 is SGDLS and CDR2 is YYNGEE. CDR3 size: 14 residues. CDR3 in amino acids: CASRQFSSTDTQYF. The CDR3 region has the DNA TGTGCGTCGAGACAGTTTTCTAGCACAGATACGCAGTATTTT.

The chain is built from TRBV4-3 and TRBJ1-1; the D is unclear. The germline CDR1 and CDR2 sequences are LGHNA and YSLEER. V shed 1 base and J shed 5 bases, with 8 bases lying between them. CDR3 size: 13 residues. CDR3 residues: CASSQVFQTEAFF. For the CDR3, the DNA is TGCGCCAGCAGCCAAGTATTCCAGACTGAAGCTTTCTTT.